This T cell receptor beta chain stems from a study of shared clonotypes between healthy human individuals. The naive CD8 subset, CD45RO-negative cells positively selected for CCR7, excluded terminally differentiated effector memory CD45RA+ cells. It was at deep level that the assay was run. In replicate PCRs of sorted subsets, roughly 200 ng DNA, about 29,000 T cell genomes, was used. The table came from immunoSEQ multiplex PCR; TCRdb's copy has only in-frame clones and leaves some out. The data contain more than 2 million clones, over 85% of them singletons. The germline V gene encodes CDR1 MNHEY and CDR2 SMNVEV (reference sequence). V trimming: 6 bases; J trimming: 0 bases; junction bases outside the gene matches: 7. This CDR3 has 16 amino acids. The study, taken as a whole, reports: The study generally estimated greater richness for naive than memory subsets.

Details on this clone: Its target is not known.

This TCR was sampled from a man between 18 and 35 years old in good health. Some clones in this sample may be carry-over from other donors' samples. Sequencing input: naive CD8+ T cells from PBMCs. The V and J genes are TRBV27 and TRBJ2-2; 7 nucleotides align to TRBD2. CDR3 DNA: TGTGCCAGCAGCCCCCCGGGGGGAACGAACACCGGGGAGCTGTTTTTT. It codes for CASSPPGGTNTGELFF.